This entry lists 11 T cell receptor beta chains sequenced from one sample in a study of human T cells and chemical hapten exposure. TCRdb passed the RACE reads through MiXCR, listing each CDR3 protein once. The sample contains around 190,000 distinct CDR3 sequences, approximately 20% of which appear only once. Time point described: patch test 1, 2 weeks after DPC sensitization. This sample's treatment: therapeutic diphenylcyclopropenone sensitization with weekly scalp DPC. Here the sequenced sample was whole blood, taken in connection with sensitization to the hapten diphenylcyclopropenone (DPC). The source of these receptors is a woman in her forties or fifties with alopecia areata. Some clones in this sample may be carry-over from other donors' samples.

The chain links TRBV2 to TRBJ1-1; D not resolved. The CDR3 consists of 13 residues. Between the trimmed V and J ends, which lost 1 base and 7 bases, there was a span of 10 bases. Looked up from germline, CDR1 is SNHLY and CDR2 is FYNNEI. The CDR3 DNA reads as TGTGCCAGCAGTGAAGTTCGAGGAAGTGAAGCTTTCTTT. This gives the protein CASSEVRGSEAFF.

A few counts support this clonotype. This sequence joins TRBV7-2 and TRBJ2-3; no firm D call. V lost 1 base and J lost 2, with 7 bases in between. This CDR3 has 14 residues. Germline assignment: CDR1 SGHTA and CDR2 FQGNSA. The CDR3 region is CASSLGSNTDTQYF. For the CDR3, the DNA is TGTGCCAGCAGCTTAGGGTCTAACACAGATACGCAGTATTTT.

This clonotype was observed a few times. The genes are TRBV20-1 and TRBJ1-1; D remains unclear. Germline V lookup: CDR1 DFQATT, CDR2 SNEGSKA (reference sequence). V dropped 4 bases and J dropped 2 bases, with 8 bases sitting between them. This CDR3 spans 12 amino acids. The CDR3 DNA reads TGCAGTGCTAAGGACGTCAACACTGAAGCTTTCTTT. It codes for CSAKDVNTEAFF.

The chain combines TRBV20-1 with TRBJ1-1, with D maybe TRBD1 (5 bases). The germline V and J ends were trimmed by 2 bases and 5 bases, with 15 bases remaining between them. CDR1 and CDR2 from the germline V gene are DFQATT and SNEGSKA (reference sequence). The CDR3 totals 14 residues. The CDR3 region is CSARKPQGRTEAFF. The CDR3 bases are TGCAGTGCTAGAAAGCCTCAGGGTAGGACTGAAGCTTTCTTT.

Only a few counts were recorded for this clonotype. This chain joins TRBV2 and TRBJ2-7; D unclear. Germline CDR1 SNHLY, CDR2 FYNNEI. V was pared by 8 bases and J by 4 bases, with 6 bases between. The CDR3 contains 10 residues. The CDR3: CASERYEQYF. CDR3 nucleotides: TGTGCCAGCGAAAGGTACGAGCAGTACTTC.

The chain combines TRBV2 with TRBJ1-5; weak D call: TRBD1 (5 bases). Trimming left V 1 base short and J 2 bases short, with 12 bases between. The V gene's germline CDR1 is SNHLY and CDR2 FYNNEI. The CDR3 contains 16 residues. The CDR3 nucleotides are TGTGCCAGCAGTGAAGTTTGGGCGGGGGGCAATCAGCCCCAGCATTTT. This gives the protein CASSEVWAGGNQPQHF.

In its sample, this clonotype was seen a few times. The rearrangement joins TRBV20-1 to TRBJ2-7, with 7 positions matching TRBD1. The V gene's germline CDR1 is DFQATT and CDR2 SNEGSKA (reference sequence). The V and J ends lost 2 bases and 0 bases, in that order; junction bases with no gene match: 7. The CDR3 loop spans 15 amino acids. This CDR3 is CSARPRQGASYEQYF. For the CDR3, the DNA is TGCAGTGCTAGACCCCGACAGGGAGCCTCCTACGAGCAGTACTTC.

The chain is built from TRBV6-1 and TRBJ2-5; D tentatively reads TRBD1 or TRBD2 (5 bases each). Trimming shortened V by 6 bases and J by 8 bases, and 25 bases separated the two germline ends. In germline, CDR1 is MNHNS, CDR2 SASEGT. The CDR3 extends over 16 amino acids. The CDR3 spells CASRTLGTVGRDTQYF. In DNA form, the CDR3 reads TGTGCCAGCAGGACGCTGGGGACCGTAGGTCGGGATACCCAGTACTTC.

V gene TRBV28 combines with J gene TRBJ2-3; 7 bases align to TRBD1. The V gene end was trimmed by 6 bases and the J gene end by 3 bases; junction bases not matched to a gene: 3. The CDR3 runs to 13 residues. CDR1 and CDR2 from the germline V gene are MDHEN and SYDVKM. The CDR3, as DNA: TGTGCCAGCAGAAAACAGGGGACAGATACGCAGTATTTT. The encoded protein is CASRKQGTDTQYF.

The chain employs TRBV20-1 and TRBJ1-5; D ambiguous. Germline-derived CDR1 and CDR2 are DFQATT and SNEGSKA (reference sequence). The CDR3 loop spans 14 amino acids. Trimming stripped 2 bases from V and 0 bases from J, with 8 bases between. The chain's CDR3 is CSARLQYSNQPQHF. CDR3 in DNA: TGCAGTGCTAGACTACAATATAGCAATCAGCCCCAGCATTTT.

This clonotype has just a few counts. V and J are TRBV5-5 and TRBJ1-6, with D possibly TRBD1 on 5 matching bases. Germline-derived CDR1 and CDR2 are SGHKS and YYEKEE (reference sequence). CDR3 length: 13 amino acids. The V gene lost 0 bases and the J gene lost 15 bases, with 13 bases spanning the gap. CDR3 nucleotide sequence: TGTGCCAGCAGCTTGGACTCCCTGGGGCTCCTCCACTTT. The encoded protein is CASSLDSLGLLHF.